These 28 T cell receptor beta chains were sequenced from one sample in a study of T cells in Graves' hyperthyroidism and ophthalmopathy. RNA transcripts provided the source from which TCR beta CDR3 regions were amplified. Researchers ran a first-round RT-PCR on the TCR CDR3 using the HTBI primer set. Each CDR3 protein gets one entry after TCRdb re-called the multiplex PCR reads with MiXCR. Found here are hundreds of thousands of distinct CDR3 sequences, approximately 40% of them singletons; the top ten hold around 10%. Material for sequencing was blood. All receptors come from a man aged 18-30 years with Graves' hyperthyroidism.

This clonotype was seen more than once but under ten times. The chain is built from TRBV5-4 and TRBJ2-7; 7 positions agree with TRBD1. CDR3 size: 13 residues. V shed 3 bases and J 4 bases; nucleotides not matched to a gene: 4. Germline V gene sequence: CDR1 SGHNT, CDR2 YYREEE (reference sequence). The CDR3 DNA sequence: TGTGCCAGCAGCTCTGAGGGGGCGTACGAGCAGTACTTC. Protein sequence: CASSSEGAYEQYF.

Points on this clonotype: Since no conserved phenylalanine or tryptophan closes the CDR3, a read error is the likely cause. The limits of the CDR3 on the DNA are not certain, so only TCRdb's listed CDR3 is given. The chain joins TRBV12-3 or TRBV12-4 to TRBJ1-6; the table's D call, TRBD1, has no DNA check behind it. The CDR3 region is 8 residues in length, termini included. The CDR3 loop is CASIRQNY.

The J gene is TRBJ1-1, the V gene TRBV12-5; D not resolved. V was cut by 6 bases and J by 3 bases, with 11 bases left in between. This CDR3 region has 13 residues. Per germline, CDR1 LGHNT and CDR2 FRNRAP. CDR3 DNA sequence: TGTGCTAGTGGGACATCGAGCTACACTGAAGCTTTCTTT. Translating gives CASGTSSYTEAFF.

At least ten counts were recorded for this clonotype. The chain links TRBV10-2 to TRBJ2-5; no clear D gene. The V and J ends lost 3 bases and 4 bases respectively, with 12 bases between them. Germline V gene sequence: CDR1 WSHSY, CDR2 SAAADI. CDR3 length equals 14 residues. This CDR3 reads CASSERKMAETQYF. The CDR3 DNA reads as TGCGCCAGCAGTGAAAGGAAGATGGCAGAGACCCAGTACTTC.

Here the CDR3 reads CASSLVGGGRAYEQYF. CDR3 nucleotide sequence: TGTGCCAGCAGCTTAGTAGGTGGGGGCCGGGCCTACGAGCAGTACTTC. The rearrangement uses TRBV7-2 and TRBJ2-7; D is possibly TRBD1 (6 bases). This CDR3 is built from 16 residues. Germline V gene data show CDR1 as SGHTA and CDR2 as FQGNSA. V gave up 1 base and J gave up 2 bases, with 15 bases separating them.

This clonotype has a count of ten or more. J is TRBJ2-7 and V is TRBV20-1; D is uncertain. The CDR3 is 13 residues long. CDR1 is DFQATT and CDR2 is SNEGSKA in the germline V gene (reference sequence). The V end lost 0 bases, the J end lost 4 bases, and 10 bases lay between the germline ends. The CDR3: CSARDLGSYEQYF. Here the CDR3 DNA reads TGCAGTGCTAGAGATCTGGGGTCTTACGAGCAGTACTTC.

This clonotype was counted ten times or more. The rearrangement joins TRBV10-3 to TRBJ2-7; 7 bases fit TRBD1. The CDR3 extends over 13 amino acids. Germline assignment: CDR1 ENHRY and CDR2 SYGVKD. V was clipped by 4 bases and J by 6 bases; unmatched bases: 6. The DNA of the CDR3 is TGTGCCATCAGTGGGGAAGGGGGCGGCGAGCAGTACTTC. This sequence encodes CAISGEGGGEQYF.

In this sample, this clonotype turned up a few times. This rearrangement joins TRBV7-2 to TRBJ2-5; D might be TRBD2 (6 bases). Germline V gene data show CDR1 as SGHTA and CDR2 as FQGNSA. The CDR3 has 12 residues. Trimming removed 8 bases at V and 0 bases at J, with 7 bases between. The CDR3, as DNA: TGTGCCAGCGGGACTTACCAAGAGACCCAGTACTTC. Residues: CASGTYQETQYF.

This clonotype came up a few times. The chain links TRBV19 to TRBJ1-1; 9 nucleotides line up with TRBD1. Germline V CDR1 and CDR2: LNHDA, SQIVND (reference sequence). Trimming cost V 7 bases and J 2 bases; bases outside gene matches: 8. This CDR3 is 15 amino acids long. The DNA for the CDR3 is TGTGCCAGTAACCCCCGGGACAGGGTCAACACTGAAGCTTTCTTT. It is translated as CASNPRDRVNTEAFF.

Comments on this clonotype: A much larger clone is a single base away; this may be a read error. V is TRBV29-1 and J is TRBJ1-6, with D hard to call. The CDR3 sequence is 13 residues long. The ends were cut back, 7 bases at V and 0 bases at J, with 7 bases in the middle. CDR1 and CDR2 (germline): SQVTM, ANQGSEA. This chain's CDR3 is CSATNSYNSPLHF. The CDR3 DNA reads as TGCAGCGCGACAAACTCCTATAATTCACCCCTCCACTTT.

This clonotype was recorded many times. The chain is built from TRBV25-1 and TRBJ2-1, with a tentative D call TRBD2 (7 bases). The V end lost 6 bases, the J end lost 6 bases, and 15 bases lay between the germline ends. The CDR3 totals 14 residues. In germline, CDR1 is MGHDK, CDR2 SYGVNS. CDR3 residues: CASRIGGGTNEQFF. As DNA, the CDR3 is TGTGCCAGCAGAATAGGGGGGGGAACCAATGAGCAGTTCTTC.

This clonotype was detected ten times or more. CDR3 sequence: CSATGTGGTREKLFF. CDR3 coding DNA: TGCAGTGCCACCGGGACAGGGGGCACTCGTGAAAAACTGTTTTTT. J is TRBJ1-4 and V is TRBV20-1, with 12 nucleotides matching TRBD1. Germline V lookup: CDR1 DFQATT, CDR2 SNEGSKA (reference sequence). The CDR3 spans 15 residues. V shed 6 bases and J 7 bases; nucleotides not matched to a gene: 9.

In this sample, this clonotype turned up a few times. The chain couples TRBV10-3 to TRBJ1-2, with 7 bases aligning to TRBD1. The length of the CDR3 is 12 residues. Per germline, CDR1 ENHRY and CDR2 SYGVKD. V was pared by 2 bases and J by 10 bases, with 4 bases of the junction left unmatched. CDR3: CAISEDRAAYTF. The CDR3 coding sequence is TGTGCCATCAGTGAGGACAGGGCCGCCTACACCTTC.

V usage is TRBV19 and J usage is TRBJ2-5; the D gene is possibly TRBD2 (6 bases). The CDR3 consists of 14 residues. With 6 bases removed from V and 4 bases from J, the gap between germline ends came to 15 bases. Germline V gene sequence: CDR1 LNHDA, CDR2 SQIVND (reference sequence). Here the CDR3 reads CASSHGRGGETQYF. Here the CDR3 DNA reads TGTGCCAGTAGCCACGGACGGGGAGGAGAGACCCAGTACTTC.

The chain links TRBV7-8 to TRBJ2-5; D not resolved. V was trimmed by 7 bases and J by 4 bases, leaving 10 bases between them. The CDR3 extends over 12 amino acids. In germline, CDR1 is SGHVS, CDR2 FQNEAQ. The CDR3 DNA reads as TGTGCCAGCACCCAGAAAGGAGAGACCCAGTACTTC. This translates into CASTQKGETQYF.

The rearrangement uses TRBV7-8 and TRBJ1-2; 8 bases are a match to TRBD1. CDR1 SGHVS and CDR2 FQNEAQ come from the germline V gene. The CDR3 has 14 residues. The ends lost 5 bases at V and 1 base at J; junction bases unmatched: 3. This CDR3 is CASSAQGVNYGYTF. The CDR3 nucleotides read TGTGCCAGCAGCGCACAGGGGGTTAACTATGGCTACACCTTC.

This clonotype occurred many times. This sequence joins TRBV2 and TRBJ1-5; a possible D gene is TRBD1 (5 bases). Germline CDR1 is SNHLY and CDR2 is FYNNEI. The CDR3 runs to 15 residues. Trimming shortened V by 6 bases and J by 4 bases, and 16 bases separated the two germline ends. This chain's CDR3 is CASRGVRGLNQPQHF. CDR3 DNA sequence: TGTGCCAGCAGGGGGGTGAGGGGCCTAAATCAGCCCCAGCATTTT.

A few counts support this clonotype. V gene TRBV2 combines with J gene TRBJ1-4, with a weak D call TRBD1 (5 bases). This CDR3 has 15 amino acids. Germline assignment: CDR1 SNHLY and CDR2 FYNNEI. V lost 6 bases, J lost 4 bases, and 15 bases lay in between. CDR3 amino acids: CASRADGTLNEKLFF. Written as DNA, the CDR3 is TGTGCCAGCAGGGCGGACGGGACGCTTAATGAAAAACTGTTTTTT.

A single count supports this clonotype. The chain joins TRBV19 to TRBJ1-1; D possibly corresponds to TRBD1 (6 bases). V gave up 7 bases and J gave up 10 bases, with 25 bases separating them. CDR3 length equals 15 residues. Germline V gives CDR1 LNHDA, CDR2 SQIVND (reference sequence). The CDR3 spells CASTNRRGEASGAFF. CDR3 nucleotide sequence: TGTGCCAGTACCAACCGAAGGGGGGAGGCAAGTGGAGCTTTCTTT.

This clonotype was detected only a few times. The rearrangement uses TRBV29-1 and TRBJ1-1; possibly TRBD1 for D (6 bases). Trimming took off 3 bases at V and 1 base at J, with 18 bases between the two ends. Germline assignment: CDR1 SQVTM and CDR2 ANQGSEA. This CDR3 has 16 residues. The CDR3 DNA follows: TGCAGCGTTGATCCGGTTATGGAGGGGGAGAACACTGAAGCTTTCTTT. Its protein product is CSVDPVMEGENTEAFF. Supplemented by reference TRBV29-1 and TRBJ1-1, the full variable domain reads SAVISQKPSRDICQRGTSLTIQCQVDSQVTMMFWYRQQPGQSLTLIATANQGSEATYESGFVIDKFPISRPNLTFSTLTVSNMSPEDSSIYLCSVDPVMEGENTEAFFGQGTRLTVV.

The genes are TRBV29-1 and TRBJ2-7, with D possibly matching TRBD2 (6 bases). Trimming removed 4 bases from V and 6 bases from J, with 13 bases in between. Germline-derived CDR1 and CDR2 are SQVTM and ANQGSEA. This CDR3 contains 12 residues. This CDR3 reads CSVGRGIVEQYF. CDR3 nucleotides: TGCAGCGTTGGGAGGGGAATAGTCGAGCAGTACTTC.

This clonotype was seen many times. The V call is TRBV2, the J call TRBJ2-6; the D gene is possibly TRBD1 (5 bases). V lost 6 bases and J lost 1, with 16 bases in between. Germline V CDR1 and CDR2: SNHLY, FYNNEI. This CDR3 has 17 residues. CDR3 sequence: CASRENTDNSGANVLTF. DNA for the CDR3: TGTGCCAGCAGGGAAAATACGGACAATTCTGGGGCCAACGTCCTGACTTTC.

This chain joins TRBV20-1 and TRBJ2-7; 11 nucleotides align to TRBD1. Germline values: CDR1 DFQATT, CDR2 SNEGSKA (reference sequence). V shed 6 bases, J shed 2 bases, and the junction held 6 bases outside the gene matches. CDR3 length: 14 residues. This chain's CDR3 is CSAVDRGPPYEQYF. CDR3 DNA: TGCAGTGCCGTGGACAGGGGGCCTCCCTACGAGCAGTACTTC.

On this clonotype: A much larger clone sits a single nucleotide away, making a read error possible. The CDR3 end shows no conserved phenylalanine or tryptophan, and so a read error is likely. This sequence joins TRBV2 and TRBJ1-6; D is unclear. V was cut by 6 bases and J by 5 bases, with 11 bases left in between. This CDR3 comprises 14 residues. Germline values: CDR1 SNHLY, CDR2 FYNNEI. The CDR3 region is CASSPGSHNSPLHS. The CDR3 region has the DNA TGTGCCAGCAGCCCCGGGAGCCATAATTCACCCCTCCACTCT.

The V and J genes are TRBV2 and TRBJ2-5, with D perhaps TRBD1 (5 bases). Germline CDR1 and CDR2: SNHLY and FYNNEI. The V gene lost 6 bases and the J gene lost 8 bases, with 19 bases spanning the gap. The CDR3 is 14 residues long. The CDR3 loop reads CASSQDPRDPTQYF. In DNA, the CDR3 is TGTGCCAGCAGCCAAGACCCCAGGGATCCTACCCAGTACTTC.

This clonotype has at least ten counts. CDR3 in DNA: TGTGCCAGCAGCATTATCTCCTACGAGCAGTACTTC. This codes for CASSIISYEQYF. J is TRBJ2-7 and V is TRBV13; no clear D gene. The V gene's germline CDR1 is PRHDT and CDR2 FYEKMQ (reference sequence). CDR3 length: 12 residues. V lost 5 bases and J 0 bases, leaving 5 bases between the germline ends.

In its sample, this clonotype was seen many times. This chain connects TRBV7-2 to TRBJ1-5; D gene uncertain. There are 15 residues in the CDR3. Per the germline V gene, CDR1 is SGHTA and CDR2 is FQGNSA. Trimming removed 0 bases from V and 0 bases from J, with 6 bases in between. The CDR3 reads CASSLAGYSNQPQHF. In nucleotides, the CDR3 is TGTGCCAGCAGCTTAGCGGGTTATAGCAATCAGCCCCAGCATTTT.

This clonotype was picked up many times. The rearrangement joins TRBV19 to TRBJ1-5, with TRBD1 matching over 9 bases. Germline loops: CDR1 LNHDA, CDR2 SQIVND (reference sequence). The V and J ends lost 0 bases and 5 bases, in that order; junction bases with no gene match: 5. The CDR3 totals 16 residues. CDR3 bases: TGTGCCAGTAGTATAGATCTATACAGGGGGCATCAGCCCCAGCATTTT. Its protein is CASSIDLYRGHQPQHF.